The 10 T cell receptor beta chains below were found in one sample sequenced in a study of regulatory T cells in long-lasting Graves disease. Regarding time point: persistent/refractory GD, antithyroid drugs over 5 years with positive TRAb. The TCR library was made from RNA extracted from PBMCs. The authors built TCR beta libraries using iRepertoire HTBI primers and Arm-PCR of CDR3 regions. TCRdb fed the multiplex PCR reads into MiXCR, producing one record per CDR3 protein. The sample has around 400,000 distinct CDR3 sequences; 23% are singletons. The specimen comprised peripheral blood mononuclear cells (PBMCs), sampled when the disease was refractory, from a patient treated with antithyroid drugs. The receptors originated from a female donor with Graves disease.

As to this clonotype: It may be a read error: a sequence one base away is much more abundant. The chain is built from TRBV28 and TRBJ1-2, with 8 bases lining up with TRBD1. The J segment lost 2 bases and the V segment lost 1 base, leaving 12 bases of the junction unmatched. Germline V gene data show CDR1 as MDHEN and CDR2 as SYDVKM. The CDR3 runs 18 residues. The CDR3 DNA reads TGTGCCAGCAGTTTATCCCCTCTAGGACAGGGAACGAACTATGGCTACACCTTC. Translated, it gives CASSLSPLGQGTNYGYTF.

This clonotype was detected many times. The genes are TRBV28 and TRBJ2-5; D perhaps matches TRBD1 (6 bases). This CDR3 contains 15 residues. CDR1 MDHEN and CDR2 SYDVKM come from the germline V gene. Trimming took off 7 bases at V and 6 bases at J, with 21 bases between the two ends. CDR3 DNA sequence: TGTGCCAGCACCACCAGCCGACAGGACGTAAAGACCCAGTACTTC. The encoded protein is CASTTSRQDVKTQYF. Variable domain in full (rest from reference TRBV28 and TRBJ2-5): DVKVTQSSRYLVKRTGEKVFLECVQDMDHENMFWYRQDPGLGLRLIYFSYDVKMKEKGDIPEGYSVSREKKERFSLILESASTNQTSMYLCASTTSRQDVKTQYFGPGTRLLVL.

This clonotype has at least ten counts. The chain has TRBV5-1 and TRBJ2-4; D gene unclear. This CDR3 region has 16 residues. Germline loops: CDR1 SGHRS, CDR2 YFSETQ. V lost 0 bases and J 0 bases, leaving 10 bases between the germline ends. CDR3 residues: CASSLGQSSAKNIQYF. The CDR3 bases are TGCGCCAGCAGCTTGGGGCAGAGTTCAGCCAAAAACATTCAGTACTTC.

The V gene is TRBV4-1, the J gene TRBJ2-2, with TRBD2 matching over 8 bases. Trimming took 0 bases from V and 4 from J; bases not matched to a gene: 10. Germline-derived CDR1 and CDR2 are MGHRA and YSYEKL. The CDR3 totals 18 residues. CDR3 sequence: CASSQERGLGVSTGELFF. The CDR3 nucleotides are TGCGCCAGCAGCCAAGAGAGGGGACTAGGCGTGAGCACCGGGGAGCTGTTTTTT.

V usage is TRBV24-1 and J usage is TRBJ1-5, with D unresolved. Germline V CDR1 and CDR2: KGHDR, SFDVKD. V dropped 5 bases and J dropped 2 bases, with 6 bases sitting between them. CDR3 length: 13 residues. The chain's CDR3 is CATSGGGNQPQHF. In DNA, the CDR3 is TGTGCCACCAGTGGCGGGGGCAATCAGCCCCAGCATTTT.

This clonotype was observed many times. The chain employs TRBV6-1 and TRBJ2-7; D unclear. CDR3 length: 13 residues. Per the germline V gene, CDR1 is MNHNS and CDR2 is SASEGT. Trimming took off 5 bases at V and 1 base at J, with 9 bases between the two ends. The CDR3: CASSTFESYEQYF. In DNA, the CDR3 is TGTGCCAGCAGTACGTTTGAATCCTACGAGCAGTACTTC.

This chain links TRBV19 with TRBJ1-6; 7 nucleotides align to TRBD1. With 5 bases clipped from V and 13 bases from J, the junction kept 8 bases outside the gene matches. The CDR3 has 13 amino acids. Germline V gene data show CDR1 as LNHDA and CDR2 as SQIVND (reference sequence). CDR3 sequence reads: CASSPRDSAPLHF. CDR3 bases: TGTGCCAGTAGTCCCCGGGACAGTGCGCCCCTCCACTTT.

Ten or more counts support this clonotype. The chain carries TRBV28 and TRBJ2-7, with a tentative D call TRBD1 (5 bases). Germline CDR1 reads MDHEN; CDR2 reads SYDVKM. There are 15 residues in the CDR3. Trimming left V 4 bases short and J 0 bases short, with 13 bases between. CDR3 nucleotide sequence: TGTGCCAGCAGTTCAGACAGACGATTCTCCTACGAGCAGTACTTC. Its translation: CASSSDRRFSYEQYF.

This clonotype was picked up many times. The CDR3 sequence is CASRGNSGWNTGELFF. The CDR3 DNA reads TGTGCCAGCAGGGGTAACAGCGGATGGAACACCGGGGAGCTGTTTTTT. The chain has TRBV2 and TRBJ2-2; the D gene is possibly TRBD2 (5 bases). This CDR3 has 16 residues. Trimming shortened V by 6 bases and J by 1 base, and 15 bases separated the two germline ends. Germline V gene data show CDR1 as SNHLY and CDR2 as FYNNEI.

The genes are TRBV24-1 and TRBJ2-7; 7 bases are a match to TRBD2. Trimming at V came to 3 bases and at J to 3 bases, leaving 4 bases not matched to a gene. The CDR3 is made up of 14 amino acids. Germline CDR1 reads KGHDR; CDR2 reads SFDVKD. CDR3 protein: CATSDGGTNYEQYF. CDR3 coding DNA: TGTGCCACCAGTGATGGGGGGACTAACTACGAGCAGTACTTC.